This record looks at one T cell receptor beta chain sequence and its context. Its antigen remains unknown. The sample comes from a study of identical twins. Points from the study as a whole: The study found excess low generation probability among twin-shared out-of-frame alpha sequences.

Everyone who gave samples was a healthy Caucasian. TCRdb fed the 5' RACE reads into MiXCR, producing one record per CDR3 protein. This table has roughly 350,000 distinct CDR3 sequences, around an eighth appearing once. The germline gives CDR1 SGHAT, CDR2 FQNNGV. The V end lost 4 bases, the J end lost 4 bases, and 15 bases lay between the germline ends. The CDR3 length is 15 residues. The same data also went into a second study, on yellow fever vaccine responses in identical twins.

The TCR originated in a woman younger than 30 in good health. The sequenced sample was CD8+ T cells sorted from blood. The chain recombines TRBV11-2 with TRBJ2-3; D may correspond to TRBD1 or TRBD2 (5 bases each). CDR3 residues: CASSSSRGDADTQYF. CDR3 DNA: TGTGCCAGCAGCTCAAGTAGAGGGGATGCAGATACGCAGTATTTT.